This T cell receptor (beta chain) was sequenced during a study of PD-L1 blockade in urothelial cancer. Sequencing used immunoSEQ multiplex PCR; TCRdb keeps in-frame clones, though not all of them. The table records tens of thousands of clones, over 75% of them present only once. The germline CDR1 and CDR2 sequences are KGHSH and LQKENI. Trimming removed 3 bases at V and 4 bases at J, with 12 bases between. The CDR3 has 14 amino acids. The V gene is TRBV18, the J gene TRBJ1-1, with a tentative D call TRBD1 (5 bases). Here the sequenced sample was PBMCs, taken around atezolizumab (anti-PD-L1) treatment. The receptor was isolated from a man in his forties or fifties with urothelial cancer. The CDR3 sequence: CASSPLGGITEAFF. The CDR3 nucleotides read TGTGCCAGCTCACCGCTCGGGGGGATCACTGAAGCTTTCTTT.